One sample yielded the 27 T cell receptor beta chains listed below, sequenced in a study of cytomegalovirus exposure and HLA in healthy donors. It was with 60 Vbeta and 13 Jbeta primers that the PCR ran. The repertoire was sequenced with immunoSEQ multiplex PCR; TCRdb's copy has only in-frame clones and lacks some. The repertoire holds about 130,000 clones, with 80% as singletons. Material: PBMCs. Source of these receptors: a middle-aged woman in good health and CMV-seronegative.

The J gene is TRBJ2-2, the V gene TRBV19; 7 bases are shared with TRBD1. The J segment lost 1 base and the V segment lost 9 bases, leaving 5 bases of the junction unmatched. The length of the CDR3 is 14 residues. Germline values: CDR1 LNHDA, CDR2 SQIVND (reference sequence). The chain's CDR3 is CASRQGWNTGELFF. The CDR3 DNA reads as TGTGCCAGCAGACAGGGTTGGAACACCGGGGAGCTGTTTTTT.

This clone appeared a few times. This chain joins TRBV21-1 and TRBJ2-1; the table's D gene call, TRBD1, was not cross checked with the DNA. TRBV21-1 is designated a pseudogene. CDR3 length equals 17 residues. The CDR3 DNA follows: TGTGCCAGCAGCAAAGGAAGGCAGGGGGAACTTTACAATGAGCAGTTCTTC. Protein sequence: CASSKGRQGELYNEQFF.

The chain links TRBV28 to TRBJ1-4; 9 nucleotides match TRBD1. Germline assignment: CDR1 MDHEN and CDR2 SYDVKM. The CDR3 is 15 residues long. Trimming cost V 1 base and J 5 bases; bases outside gene matches: 2. CDR3 sequence reads: CASSLFGQGNEKLFF. In nucleotides, the CDR3 is TGTGCCAGCAGTTTATTTGGACAGGGGAATGAAAAACTGTTTTTT.

This chain joins TRBV4-3 and TRBJ2-3; weak D call: TRBD1 (6 bases). Germline-derived CDR1 and CDR2 are LGHNA and YSLEER. With 0 bases removed from V and 7 bases from J, the gap between germline ends came to 14 bases. This CDR3 spans 15 amino acids. The CDR3 DNA sequence: TGCGCCAGCAGCCAAGACTGGGGACAACTAAATACGCAGTATTTT. Translation: CASSQDWGQLNTQYF.

The J gene is TRBJ2-3, the V gene TRBV11-2, with TRBD2 identical over 14 bases. Germline values: CDR1 SGHAT, CDR2 FQNNGV. V dropped 4 bases and J dropped 2; count of bases not matched to a gene: 8. This CDR3 has 18 residues. For the CDR3, the DNA is TGTGCCAGCAGCTCCCTGGGACTAGCGGGAGAGATCACAGATACGCAGTATTTT. Protein: CASSSLGLAGEITDTQYF.

This clone was seen more than once but under ten times. The chain carries TRBV2 and TRBJ2-2, with 13 bases that match TRBD2. From germline, CDR1 is SNHLY and CDR2 FYNNEI. With 6 bases clipped from V and 7 bases from J, the junction kept 2 bases outside the gene matches. This CDR3 region has 14 residues. The CDR3 is CASSGLAGVGELFF. The CDR3 DNA follows: TGTGCCAGCAGCGGACTAGCGGGAGTCGGGGAGCTGTTTTTT.

The chain has TRBV9 and TRBJ2-1; D is possibly TRBD2 (6 bases). From germline, CDR1 is SGDLS and CDR2 YYNGEE. V was shortened by 3 bases and J by 6 bases, with 10 bases between the two germline ends. The CDR3 has 13 residues. The CDR3 DNA sequence: TGTGCCAGCAGCGGCTACGGGGGCAATGAGCAGTTCTTC. It translates to CASSGYGGNEQFF.

This chain joins TRBV2 and TRBJ2-7, with D unclear. Trimming took 4 bases from V and 1 from J, leaving 8 bases between them. Per germline, CDR1 SNHLY and CDR2 FYNNEI. The CDR3 is made up of 13 amino acids. The CDR3 reads CASSVVPSYEQYF. The CDR3 DNA reads as TGTGCCAGCAGTGTTGTTCCTTCCTACGAGCAGTACTTC.

V usage is TRBV19 and J usage is TRBJ1-4; D not certain. This CDR3 contains 15 residues. V was cut by 0 bases and J by 0 bases, with 5 bases left in between. In germline, CDR1 is LNHDA, CDR2 SQIVND (reference sequence). The CDR3 sequence: CASSIDGATNEKLFF. The DNA for the CDR3 is TGTGCCAGTAGTATAGACGGGGCAACTAATGAAAAACTGTTTTTT.

This chain joins TRBV4-1 and TRBJ2-7, with D perhaps TRBD1 (6 bases). The V end lost 3 bases, the J end lost 4 bases, and 10 bases lay between the germline ends. Germline values: CDR1 MGHRA, CDR2 YSYEKL. The CDR3 runs 13 residues. The DNA for the CDR3 is TGCGCCAGCAGCCAGATTCAGGGGTACGAGCAGTACTTC. Amino acids: CASSQIQGYEQYF.

This clone has only a few counts. The chain carries TRBV4-2 and TRBJ1-5; tentatively, D is TRBD1 (5 bases). Germline V gives CDR1 LGHNA, CDR2 YNFKEQ. This CDR3 is built from 15 residues. V was trimmed by 4 bases and J by 0 bases, leaving 10 bases between them. The CDR3 bases are TGTGCCAGCAGCCCCCTTGACAGTAGCAATCAGCCCCAGCATTTT. This sequence encodes CASSPLDSSNQPQHF.

The chain carries TRBV27 and TRBJ2-2; weak D call: TRBD1 (7 bases). Trimming shortened V by 0 bases and J by 1 base, and 15 bases separated the two germline ends. In germline, CDR1 is MNHEY, CDR2 SMNVEV (reference sequence). CDR3 length equals 18 residues. CDR3 in DNA: TGTGCCAGCAGTTTATCGTGGGGGGACAGCAAGAACACCGGGGAGCTGTTTTTT. Translating gives CASSLSWGDSKNTGELFF.

This chain links TRBV15 with TRBJ2-3, with 8 bases aligning to TRBD1. With V trimmed by 4 bases and J by 1 base, 7 bases remained unmatched. This CDR3 contains 16 residues. CDR1 and CDR2 from the germline V gene are LNHNV and YYDKDF (reference sequence). CDR3: CATSTRGQFGTDTQYF. In DNA, the CDR3 is TGTGCCACCAGCACCAGGGGGCAGTTCGGCACAGATACGCAGTATTTT.

By share, this clone ranks as medium-sized. The chain carries TRBV15 and TRBJ2-6; maybe TRBD1 (5 bases). Trimming took off 0 bases at V and 2 bases at J, with 11 bases between the two ends. From germline, CDR1 is LNHNV and CDR2 YYDKDF (reference sequence). The CDR3 totals 17 residues. The CDR3 DNA follows: TGTGCCACCAGCAGAGATCCTCCAGGGACTGGGGCCAACGTCCTGACTTTC. Protein product: CATSRDPPGTGANVLTF.

This clone was observed a single time. The chain uses TRBV27 and TRBJ2-3; 10 positions agree with TRBD1. CDR1 and CDR2 from the germline V gene are MNHEY and SMNVEV (reference sequence). With 6 bases clipped from V and 6 bases from J, the junction kept 3 bases outside the gene matches. This CDR3 has 13 residues. As DNA, the CDR3 is TGTGCCAGCAGGAGACAGGGGGCGGATACGCAGTATTTT. Translation gives CASRRQGADTQYF.

This clone is a singleton in its sample. The gene calls are TRBV28 and TRBJ2-3; D gene unclear. The CDR3 consists of 12 residues. Between the trimmed V and J ends, which lost 8 bases and 7 bases, there was a span of 13 bases. The germline CDR1 and CDR2 sequences are MDHEN and SYDVKM. The CDR3 DNA sequence: TGTGCCAGCTCAGTTGGTCTTAATACGCAGTATTTT. Translation: CASSVGLNTQYF.

The gene calls are TRBV28 and TRBJ1-5; D uncertain. Germline CDR1 reads MDHEN; CDR2 reads SYDVKM. Trimming stripped 3 bases from V and 10 bases from J, with 19 bases between. This CDR3 spans 15 amino acids. As DNA, the CDR3 is TGTGCCAGCAGTTTGGTTCCCAGCTTCGGGTGTCCCCAGCATTTT. Its translation is CASSLVPSFGCPQHF.

This rearrangement joins TRBV5-1 to TRBJ2-7; no reliable D call. CDR1 SGHRS and CDR2 YFSETQ come from the germline V gene. Trimming removed 0 bases at V and 3 bases at J, with 10 bases between. The CDR3 contains 14 residues. The CDR3 is CASSLVGLDYEQYF. CDR3 DNA: TGCGCCAGCAGCTTGGTGGGCCTCGACTACGAGCAGTACTTC. Using reference TRBV5-1 and TRBJ2-7 for the parts outside the CDR3, the full variable domain is KAGVTQTPRYLIKTRGQQVTLSCSPISGHRSVSWYQQTPGQGLQFLFEYFSETQRNKGNFPGRFSGRQFSNSRSEMNVSTLELGDSALYLCASSLVGLDYEQYFGPGTRLTVT.

This clone turned up a few times. The chain links TRBV14 to TRBJ2-1, with unresolved D. The V gene's germline CDR1 is SGHDN and CDR2 FVKESK. V lost 2 bases and J 8 bases, leaving 4 bases between the germline ends. CDR3 size: 11 residues. The CDR3 sequence is CASSQNYEQFF. The CDR3 nucleotides read TGTGCCAGCAGCCAAAACTATGAGCAGTTCTTC.

The V gene is TRBV19, the J gene TRBJ1-3; no reliable D call. Germline CDR1 and CDR2: LNHDA and SQIVND (reference sequence). This CDR3 spans 14 amino acids. Trimming cost V 4 bases and J 1 base, with 8 bases left between them. CDR3: CASSRGGSGNTIYF. The CDR3 DNA reads TGTGCCAGTAGTAGAGGAGGATCTGGAAACACCATATATTTT.

V is TRBV6-5 and J is TRBJ1-2, with 11 bases fitting TRBD1. Germline-derived CDR1 and CDR2 are MNHEY and SVGAGI. The trim removed 2 bases at V and 8 bases at J, leaving 10 bases unmatched. CDR3 length: 16 amino acids. Here the CDR3 reads CASSYTLGTGGEGYTF. CDR3 bases: TGTGCCAGCAGTTACACCCTCGGGACAGGGGGAGAGGGCTACACCTTC.

A single count supports this clone. The chain links TRBV9 to TRBJ2-5; 10 positions agree with TRBD2. Germline V gives CDR1 SGDLS, CDR2 YYNGEE. The CDR3 extends over 13 amino acids. Trimming removed 6 bases from V and 7 bases from J; junction bases left unmatched: 6. In nucleotides, the CDR3 is TGTGCCAGCAACGGGGGGACTAGCGCGACCCAGTACTTC. This sequence encodes CASNGGTSATQYF.

This clone was seen a few times. V is TRBV4-3 and J is TRBJ2-3; the D gene is possibly TRBD2 (5 bases). Germline values: CDR1 LGHNA, CDR2 YSLEER. V lost 4 bases, J lost 1 base, and 12 bases lay in between. The CDR3 is 15 amino acids. CDR3: CASSLSGAGTDTQYF. The CDR3 DNA is TGCGCCAGCAGCCTAAGCGGAGCAGGCACAGATACGCAGTATTTT.

The chain carries TRBV29-1 and TRBJ2-7; 9 positions agree with TRBD1. CDR3 length: 13 amino acids. V lost 3 bases, J lost 6 bases, and 6 bases stayed unmatched. Germline V gene lookup returns CDR1 SQVTM and CDR2 ANQGSEA. As DNA, the CDR3 is TGCAGCGTTGAGGGACAGGGTGGCTGCGAGCAGTACTTC. Protein sequence: CSVEGQGGCEQYF.

The rearrangement links TRBV5-4 to TRBJ1-4, with a possible D match to TRBD1 (6 bases). The germline V and J ends were trimmed by 2 bases and 8 bases, with 13 bases remaining between them. This CDR3 spans 14 amino acids. Per the germline V gene, CDR1 is SGHNT and CDR2 is YYREEE (reference sequence). CDR3 amino acids: CASSFGGIGEKLFF. The DNA for the CDR3 is TGTGCCAGCAGCTTTGGGGGCATAGGGGAAAAACTGTTTTTT.

In its sample, this clone was seen once. The V and J genes are TRBV9 and TRBJ1-2; possibly TRBD1 for D (5 bases). The CDR3 contains 14 residues. The germline CDR1 and CDR2 sequences are SGDLS and YYNGEE. V was pared by 3 bases and J by 6 bases, with 15 bases between. CDR3 in amino acids: CASSARGRDHGYTF. DNA of the CDR3: TGTGCCAGCAGCGCCAGAGGGAGGGACCATGGCTACACCTTC.

This clone was counted a single time. The J gene is TRBJ2-5, the V gene TRBV5-1; 8 bases are shared with TRBD2. The junction had 5 bases not matched to a gene; V was cut back by 0 bases and J by 4 bases. The CDR3 has 15 residues. Germline V CDR1 and CDR2: SGHRS, YFSETQ. The CDR3 nucleotides read TGCGCCAGCAGCTTGGGGACTAGCAGCTCAGAGACCCAGTACTTC. Encoded protein: CASSLGTSSSETQYF.